The sequence of this TCR beta chain was determined in a study of CD8+CD57+ T cells in acquired aplastic anemia. The V and J ends lost 0 bases and 5 bases respectively, with 15 bases between them. Germline values: CDR1 SGHRS, CDR2 YFSETQ. The length of the CDR3 is 15 residues. All sequencing subjects had displayed CD8+CD57+ cell expansion on flow cytometry. This clonotype was observed a handful of times. The TCR beta profiling, which covered VDJ combination and CDR3 sequence, was carried out using genomic DNA as the template. TCRdb re-called the reads through MiXCR, storing one row per CDR3 protein. The repertoire holds 120,000 or so distinct CDR3 sequences, with over 30% as singletons.

The chain has TRBV5-1 and TRBJ2-7; D remains ambiguous. Sequencing was carried out using sorted CD4+, CD8+, or CD8+CD57+ T cells (not recorded which) from PBMCs. The TCR sequence derives from a human donor with aplastic anemia. This chain's CDR3 is CASSLATVEVHEQYF. The CDR3 coding sequence is TGCGCCAGCAGCTTGGCAACGGTTGAGGTTCACGAGCAGTACTTC.